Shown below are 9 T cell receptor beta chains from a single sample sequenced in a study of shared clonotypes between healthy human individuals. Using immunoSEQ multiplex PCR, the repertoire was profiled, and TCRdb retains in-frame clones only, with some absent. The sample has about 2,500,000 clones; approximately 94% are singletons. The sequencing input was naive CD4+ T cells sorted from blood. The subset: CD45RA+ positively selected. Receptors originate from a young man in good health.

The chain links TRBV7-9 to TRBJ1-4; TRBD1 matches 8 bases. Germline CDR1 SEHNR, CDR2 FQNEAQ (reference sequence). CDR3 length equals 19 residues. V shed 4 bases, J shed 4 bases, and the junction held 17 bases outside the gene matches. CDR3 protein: CASSYRRRGGDRGNEKLFF. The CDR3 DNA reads TGTGCCAGCAGCTACCGGCGTCGGGGCGGCGACAGGGGTAATGAAAAACTGTTTTTT.

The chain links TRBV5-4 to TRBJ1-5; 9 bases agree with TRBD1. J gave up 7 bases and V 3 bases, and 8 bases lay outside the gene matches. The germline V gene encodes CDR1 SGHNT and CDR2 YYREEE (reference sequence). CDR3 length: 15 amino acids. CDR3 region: CASSSDRGREQPQHF. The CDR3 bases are TGTGCCAGCAGCTCGGACAGGGGAAGGGAACAGCCCCAGCATTTT.

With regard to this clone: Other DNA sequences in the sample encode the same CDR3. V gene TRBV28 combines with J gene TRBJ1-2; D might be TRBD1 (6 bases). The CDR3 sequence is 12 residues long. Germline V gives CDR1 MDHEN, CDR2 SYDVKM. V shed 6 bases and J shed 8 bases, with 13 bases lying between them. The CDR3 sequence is CASSLQGTGYTF. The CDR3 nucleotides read TGTGCCAGCAGCCTCCAGGGGACCGGCTACACCTTC.

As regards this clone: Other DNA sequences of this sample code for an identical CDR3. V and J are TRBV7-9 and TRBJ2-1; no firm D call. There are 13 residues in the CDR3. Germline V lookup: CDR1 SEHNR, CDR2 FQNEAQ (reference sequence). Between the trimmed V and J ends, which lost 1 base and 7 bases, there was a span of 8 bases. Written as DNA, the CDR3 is TGTGCCAGCAGCTTAGTGGGATATAATGAGCAGTTCTTC. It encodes CASSLVGYNEQFF.

This chain's CDR3 is CASVRQGVIDTQYF. The CDR3 DNA reads as TGTGCCAGCGTACGACAGGGGGTCATAGATACGCAGTATTTT. V is TRBV6-1 and J is TRBJ2-3, with 9 bases lining up with TRBD1. CDR1 and CDR2 from the germline V gene are MNHNS and SASEGT. J was trimmed by 5 bases and V by 8 bases; bases with no gene match: 8. This CDR3 comprises 14 residues.

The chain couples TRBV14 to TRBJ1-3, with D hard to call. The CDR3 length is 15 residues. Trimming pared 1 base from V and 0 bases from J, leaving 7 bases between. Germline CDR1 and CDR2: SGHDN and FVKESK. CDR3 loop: CASSQVLNSGNTIYF. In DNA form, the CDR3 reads TGTGCCAGCAGCCAAGTTTTGAACTCTGGAAACACCATATATTTT.

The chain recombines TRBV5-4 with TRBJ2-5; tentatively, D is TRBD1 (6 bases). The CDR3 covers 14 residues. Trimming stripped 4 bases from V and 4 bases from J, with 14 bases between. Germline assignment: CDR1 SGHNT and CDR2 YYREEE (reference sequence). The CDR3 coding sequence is TGTGCCAGCAGCCCTGTGGGGGCGGGAGAGACCCAGTACTTC. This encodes CASSPVGAGETQYF.

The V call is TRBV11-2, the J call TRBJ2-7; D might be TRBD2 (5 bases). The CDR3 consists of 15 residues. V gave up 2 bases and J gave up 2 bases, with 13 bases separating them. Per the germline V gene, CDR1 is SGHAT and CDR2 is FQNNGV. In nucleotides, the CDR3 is TGTGCCAGCAGCTTATTCCCTAGTAGCGCCTACGAGCAGTACTTC. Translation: CASSLFPSSAYEQYF.

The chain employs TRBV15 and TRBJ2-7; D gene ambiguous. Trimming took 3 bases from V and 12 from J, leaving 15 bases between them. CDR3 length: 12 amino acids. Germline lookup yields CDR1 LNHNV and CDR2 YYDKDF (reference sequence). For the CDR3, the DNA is TGTGCCACCAGCAGCGGTTACCGGGTGGGGTACTTC. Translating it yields CATSSGYRVGYF.